The rows below give T cell receptor beta chains drawn from one sample of a study of identical twins. Each CDR3 protein is one row after TCRdb ran MiXCR on the 5' RACE reads. The profile covers under 900,000 distinct CDR3 sequences, with 9% to 15% appearing a single time and 1.5% to 2% taken by the ten largest. These data also formed part of another study, on yellow fever vaccine responses in identical twins.

What was sequenced was PBMCs. The receptors derive from a woman under 30 in good health. CDR3s include the opening cysteine and the closing phenylalanine or tryptophan. D genes are given only for firm matches. Clone size, where shown, is once, few, many, or a class for clones that have expanded.

cdr3_aa: CASSPTREAEAFF
cdr3_nt: TGTGCCAGCAGCCCCACCCGGGAGGCTGAAGCTTTCTTT
clone_size: -
j_call: TRBJ1-1
d_call: -
v_call: TRBV3-1

cdr3_aa: CATSDPDRDAETQYF
cdr3_nt: TGTGCCACCAGTGATCCCGACAGGGACGCAGAGACCCAGTACTTC
clone_size: few
j_call: TRBJ2-5
d_call: TRBD1
v_call: TRBV24-1

cdr3_aa: CATSNGGNSYEQYF
cdr3_nt: TGTGCCACCAGCAATGGAGGAAACTCCTACGAGCAGTACTTC
clone_size: many
j_call: TRBJ2-7
d_call: -
v_call: TRBV15

cdr3_aa: CASSGQIRTDTQYF
cdr3_nt: TGTGCCAGCAGCGGACAGATACGCACAGATACGCAGTATTTT
clone_size: -
j_call: TRBJ2-3
d_call: -
v_call: TRBV7-9

cdr3_aa: CASSSNRGTQETQYF
cdr3_nt: TGTGCCAGCTCATCTAATCGAGGCACCCAAGAGACCCAGTACTTC
clone_size: -
j_call: TRBJ2-5
d_call: -
v_call: TRBV18

cdr3_aa: CASRTQGGNSPLHF
cdr3_nt: TGTGCCAGTAGAACCCAGGGGGGGAATTCACCCCTCCACTTT
clone_size: -
j_call: TRBJ1-6
d_call: TRBD1
v_call: TRBV19

cdr3_aa: CASKKRTGGIETQYF
cdr3_nt: TGCGCCAGCAAGAAAAGGACAGGGGGCATAGAGACCCAGTACTTC
clone_size: -
j_call: TRBJ2-5
d_call: TRBD1
v_call: TRBV10-2

cdr3_aa: CASSQDESGASTDTQYF
cdr3_nt: TGTGCCAGCAGCCAAGATGAAAGCGGGGCTAGCACAGATACGCAGTATTTT
clone_size: few
j_call: TRBJ2-3
d_call: TRBD2
v_call: TRBV3-1

cdr3_aa: CASGLLSVSYNEQFF
cdr3_nt: TGTGCTAGTGGTTTGTTGTCAGTGTCCTACAATGAGCAGTTCTTC
clone_size: -
j_call: TRBJ2-1
d_call: -
v_call: TRBV12-5

cdr3_aa: CAGSLGGGGSATDTQYF
cdr3_nt: TGCGCCGGCAGCTTGGGTGGAGGGGGCTCCGCCACAGATACGCAGTATTTT
clone_size: -
j_call: TRBJ2-3
d_call: -
v_call: TRBV5-1

cdr3_aa: CASSPGTMGTEAFF
cdr3_nt: TGTGCCAGCAGTCCCGGGACCATGGGCACTGAAGCTTTCTTT
clone_size: many
j_call: TRBJ1-1
d_call: -
v_call: TRBV5-6

cdr3_aa: CATKDPQETQYF
cdr3_nt: TGTGCCACCAAGGACCCTCAAGAGACCCAGTACTTC
clone_size: few
j_call: TRBJ2-5
d_call: -
v_call: TRBV24-1

cdr3_aa: CSASLGQGSSYEQYF
cdr3_nt: TGCAGTGCTAGTCTTGGACAGGGGAGCTCCTACGAGCAGTACTTC
clone_size: -
j_call: TRBJ2-7
d_call: TRBD1
v_call: TRBV20-1

cdr3_aa: CSVTKLRDWNNEQFF
cdr3_nt: TGCAGCGTTACCAAGTTAAGGGACTGGAACAATGAGCAGTTCTTC
clone_size: -
j_call: TRBJ2-1
d_call: -
v_call: TRBV29-1

cdr3_aa: CACSQDWGNTDTQYF
cdr3_nt: TGTGCCTGCAGCCAAGATTGGGGGAACACAGATACGCAGTATTTT
clone_size: -
j_call: TRBJ2-3
d_call: -
v_call: TRBV3-1

cdr3_aa: CASSLSGTPTYEQYF
cdr3_nt: TGTGCCAGCAGCTTATCAGGGACTCCAACCTACGAGCAGTACTTC
clone_size: few
j_call: TRBJ2-7
d_call: -
v_call: TRBV13

cdr3_aa: CASSRTGTGAYSGANVLTF
cdr3_nt: TGCGCCAGCAGCCGCACAGGGACAGGGGCCTACTCTGGGGCCAACGTCCTGACTTTC
clone_size: few
j_call: TRBJ2-6
d_call: TRBD1
v_call: TRBV4-1

cdr3_aa: CASSYSDTQAFF
cdr3_nt: TGTGCCAGCAGTTACTCAGACACCCAGGCTTTCTTT
clone_size: -
j_call: TRBJ1-1
d_call: -
v_call: TRBV6-5

cdr3_aa: CASSKGQITDTQYF
cdr3_nt: TGTGCCAGCAGTAAAGGACAGATCACAGATACGCAGTATTTT
clone_size: -
j_call: TRBJ2-3
d_call: -
v_call: TRBV28

cdr3_aa: CASGLGAAIRSREGLDEQFF
cdr3_nt: TGTGCTAGTGGTTTGGGGGCCGCGATCAGGTCAAGGGAGGGCCTCGATGAGCAGTTCTTC
clone_size: few
j_call: TRBJ2-1
d_call: TRBD2
v_call: TRBV12-5

cdr3_aa: CSARVPGDTQYF
cdr3_nt: TGCAGTGCTAGAGTCCCAGGCGATACGCAGTATTTT
clone_size: many
j_call: TRBJ2-3
d_call: -
v_call: TRBV20-1

cdr3_aa: CASSQFPTEIINQPQHF
cdr3_nt: TGCGCCAGCAGCCAATTCCCGACCGAGATAATCAATCAGCCCCAGCATTTT
clone_size: -
j_call: TRBJ1-5
d_call: -
v_call: TRBV4-1

cdr3_aa: CASSPLVGGPSGADEQFF
cdr3_nt: TGTGCCAGCTCACCCCTCGTTGGGGGACCATCGGGGGCCGATGAGCAGTTCTTC
clone_size: -
j_call: TRBJ2-1
d_call: -
v_call: TRBV18

cdr3_aa: CASSLGVTGLNEKLFF
cdr3_nt: TGCGCCAGCAGCTTGGGGGTGACAGGGCTTAATGAAAAACTGTTTTTT
clone_size: many
j_call: TRBJ1-4
d_call: TRBD1
v_call: TRBV5-1

cdr3_aa: CASSVVLGETQYF
cdr3_nt: TGTGCCAGCAGCGTAGTCCTCGGGGAGACCCAGTACTTC
clone_size: few
j_call: TRBJ2-5
d_call: -
v_call: TRBV9

cdr3_aa: CASSDAGGRDTQYF
cdr3_nt: TGTGCCAGCAGTGATGCAGGGGGCAGAGATACGCAGTATTTT
clone_size: few
j_call: TRBJ2-3
d_call: TRBD1
v_call: TRBV2

cdr3_aa: CASSLEGLGVPDREYEQYF
cdr3_nt: TGTGCCAGCAGTTTAGAGGGGCTCGGGGTTCCCGACAGGGAGTACGAGCAGTACTTC
clone_size: many
j_call: TRBJ2-7
d_call: TRBD1
v_call: TRBV12-3/TRBV12-4

cdr3_aa: CASSLDSLKFYEQYF
cdr3_nt: TGTGCCAGCAGTTTAGACAGTTTGAAGTTCTACGAGCAGTACTTC
clone_size: many
j_call: TRBJ2-7
d_call: -
v_call: TRBV6-5

cdr3_aa: CATNPDSTDTQYF
cdr3_nt: TGCGCCACCAACCCTGACAGCACAGATACGCAGTATTTT
clone_size: few
j_call: TRBJ2-3
d_call: -
v_call: TRBV5-1

cdr3_aa: CSGQGQGNTEAFF
cdr3_nt: TGCAGCGGGCAGGGACAGGGGAACACTGAAGCTTTCTTT
clone_size: few
j_call: TRBJ1-1
d_call: TRBD1
v_call: TRBV29-1

cdr3_aa: CASSTGDNSPLHF
cdr3_nt: TGTGCCAGCAGTACAGGGGACAATTCACCCCTCCACTTT
clone_size: -
j_call: TRBJ1-6
d_call: TRBD1
v_call: TRBV6-1

cdr3_aa: CASSKRGPGQGTDTQYF
cdr3_nt: TGTGCCAGCAGCAAAAGGGGTCCCGGACAGGGCACAGATACGCAGTATTTT
clone_size: few
j_call: TRBJ2-3
d_call: -
v_call: TRBV21-1

cdr3_aa: CASTSTGTDNRPQHF
cdr3_nt: TGTGCCAGCACCTCTACTGGGACAGACAATCGGCCCCAGCATTTT
clone_size: -
j_call: TRBJ1-5
d_call: TRBD1
v_call: TRBV6-1

cdr3_aa: CASSQAVRTNNEQFF
cdr3_nt: TGTGCCAGCAGCCAAGCGGTCCGGACTAACAATGAGCAGTTCTTC
clone_size: -
j_call: TRBJ2-1
d_call: -
v_call: TRBV3-1

cdr3_aa: CASSLRGDGQETQYF
cdr3_nt: TGTGCCAGCAGTTTGAGAGGGGACGGGCAAGAGACCCAGTACTTC
clone_size: many
j_call: TRBJ2-5
d_call: -
v_call: TRBV12-3/TRBV12-4

cdr3_aa: CASRDYNTGELFF
cdr3_nt: TGCGCCAGCCGGGACTACAACACCGGGGAGCTGTTTTTT
clone_size: few
j_call: TRBJ2-2
d_call: TRBD2
v_call: TRBV10-2

cdr3_aa: CATSDDGQGRTEAFF
cdr3_nt: TGTGCCACCAGTGATGATGGACAGGGACGCACTGAAGCTTTCTTT
clone_size: -
j_call: TRBJ1-1
d_call: TRBD1
v_call: TRBV24-1

cdr3_aa: CASSDSATGVDEQFF
cdr3_nt: TGTGCCAGCAGTGACTCAGCCACAGGGGTTGATGAGCAGTTCTTC
clone_size: -
j_call: TRBJ2-1
d_call: TRBD1
v_call: TRBV6-4

cdr3_aa: CAISVGRIQETQYF
cdr3_nt: TGTGCCATCAGTGTGGGCAGGATCCAAGAGACCCAGTACTTC
clone_size: -
j_call: TRBJ2-5
d_call: -
v_call: TRBV10-3

cdr3_aa: CAISGNSNQPQHF
cdr3_nt: TGTGCCATCTCAGGTAATAGCAATCAGCCCCAGCATTTT
clone_size: many
j_call: TRBJ1-5
d_call: -
v_call: TRBV10-3

cdr3_aa: CASSKGLAARNEQFF
cdr3_nt: TGTGCCAGCAGTAAAGGACTAGCGGCGCGTAATGAGCAGTTCTTC
clone_size: few
j_call: TRBJ2-1
d_call: TRBD2
v_call: TRBV27

cdr3_aa: CASSLRSNPGHLYNEQFF
cdr3_nt: TGTGCCAGCAGCTTACGGTCTAACCCGGGACACCTCTACAATGAGCAGTTCTTC
clone_size: -
j_call: TRBJ2-1
d_call: -
v_call: TRBV11-3

cdr3_aa: CASSLRAGVEKLFF
cdr3_nt: TGTGCCAGCAGTTTAAGGGCAGGGGTTGAAAAACTGTTTTTT
clone_size: many
j_call: TRBJ1-4
d_call: -
v_call: TRBV12-3/TRBV12-4

cdr3_aa: CASSLGTSGGAYTGELFF
cdr3_nt: TGCGCCAGCAGCTTGGGGACTAGCGGGGGGGCCTACACCGGGGAGCTGTTTTTT
clone_size: many
j_call: TRBJ2-2
d_call: TRBD2
v_call: TRBV5-1

cdr3_aa: CSGRAGIGEAFF
cdr3_nt: TGCAGTGGCAGGGCAGGGATAGGTGAAGCTTTCTTT
clone_size: many
j_call: TRBJ1-1
d_call: -
v_call: TRBV20-1

cdr3_aa: CASRSWSRAASDTQYF
cdr3_nt: TGTGCCAGCAGGAGCTGGAGCAGGGCGGCGTCTGATACGCAGTATTTT
clone_size: -
j_call: TRBJ2-3
d_call: -
v_call: TRBV12-3/TRBV12-4

cdr3_aa: CASITRDEQFF
cdr3_nt: TGTGCCAGCATAACGCGTGATGAGCAGTTCTTC
clone_size: once
j_call: TRBJ2-1
d_call: -
v_call: TRBV2

cdr3_aa: CATSGIQGIYNEQFF
cdr3_nt: TGTGCCACCAGTGGAATACAGGGGATCTACAATGAGCAGTTCTTC
clone_size: few
j_call: TRBJ2-1
d_call: TRBD1
v_call: TRBV24-1

cdr3_aa: CSARPPGQGPGELFF
cdr3_nt: TGCAGTGCTAGACCACCGGGACAGGGGCCCGGGGAGCTGTTTTTT
clone_size: -
j_call: TRBJ2-2
d_call: TRBD1
v_call: TRBV20-1

cdr3_aa: CASSIDRVREKLFF
cdr3_nt: TGTGCCAGCAGTATAGACAGGGTGCGGGAAAAACTGTTTTTT
clone_size: few
j_call: TRBJ1-4
d_call: TRBD1
v_call: TRBV6-1

cdr3_aa: CASSVTPGLAGETTGELFF
cdr3_nt: TGTGCCAGCAGTGTGACCCCGGGACTAGCGGGAGAGACCACCGGGGAGCTGTTTTTT
clone_size: -
j_call: TRBJ2-2
d_call: TRBD2
v_call: TRBV2

cdr3_aa: CSVPGTLTGETQYF
cdr3_nt: TGCAGCGTTCCCGGGACGTTAACGGGGGAGACCCAGTACTTC
clone_size: few
j_call: TRBJ2-5
d_call: -
v_call: TRBV29-1

cdr3_aa: CASTSNRGSTEAFF
cdr3_nt: TGTGCCAGCACCTCAAACAGGGGTTCCACTGAAGCTTTCTTT
clone_size: few
j_call: TRBJ1-1
d_call: TRBD1
v_call: TRBV12-3/TRBV12-4

cdr3_aa: CSANPSGTRGETQYF
cdr3_nt: TGCAGTGCTAACCCCTCCGGGACTAGAGGGGAGACCCAGTACTTC
clone_size: -
j_call: TRBJ2-5
d_call: TRBD2
v_call: TRBV20-1

cdr3_aa: CASSLVSGTVNSRAKNIQYF
cdr3_nt: TGTGCCAGCAGCCTAGTTTCCGGGACAGTTAATAGCCGTGCCAAAAACATTCAGTACTTC
clone_size: -
j_call: TRBJ2-4
d_call: TRBD1
v_call: TRBV4-2